These 8 T cell receptor beta chains share one sample of origin, sequenced in a study of T cell responses to AZD1222 COVID-19 vaccine. Assay used: immunoSEQ multiplex PCR; TCRdb lists only in-frame clones, some missing. Here the sample spans 79,000 or so clones, roughly nine tenths being singletons. Sequenced here: peripheral blood, sampled 28 days after the second AZD1222 dose. The origin of the receptors is an adult who received the AZD1222 COVID-19 vaccine.

The V and J genes are TRBV29-1 and TRBJ2-4; D possibly corresponds to TRBD1 (7 bases). The germline V gene has CDR1 SQVTM and CDR2 ANQGSEA. The germline V and J ends were trimmed by 4 bases and 7 bases, with 14 bases remaining between them. The CDR3 is made up of 13 amino acids. CDR3 nucleotide sequence: TGCAGCGTTGTCCCGCAGGGGGGCAACATTCAGTACTTC. It is translated as CSVVPQGGNIQYF.

The J gene is TRBJ1-5, the V gene TRBV7-2, with D unresolved. This CDR3 spans 14 amino acids. Germline V gene sequence: CDR1 SGHTA, CDR2 FQGNSA. The V end lost 1 base, the J end lost 5 bases, and 9 bases lay between the germline ends. The CDR3 nucleotides read TGTGCCAGCAGCTTAGTGGAGGAGGATCAGCCCCAGCATTTT. It yields the protein CASSLVEEDQPQHF. The variable domain in full, completed from reference TRBV7-2 and TRBJ1-5, reads GAGVSQSPSNKVTEKGKDVELRCDPISGHTALYWYRQSLGQGLEFLIYFQGNSAPDKSGLPSDRFSAERTGGSVSTLTIQRTQQEDSAVYLCASSLVEEDQPQHFGDGTRLSIL.

The chain recombines TRBV4-1 with TRBJ2-7; 7 bases map to TRBD2. Germline V gene lookup returns CDR1 MGHRA and CDR2 YSYEKL. The CDR3 extends over 13 amino acids. Germline trimming cut 2 bases from V and 7 bases from J; bases unmatched to any gene: 5. For the CDR3, the DNA is TGCGCCAGCAGCCAATCTCGGGGAGGGGAGCAGTACTTC. As protein: CASSQSRGGEQYF.

A remark on this clone: At one boundary the junction diverges from the germline segment, which might be a read error. V usage is TRBV5-6 and J usage is TRBJ1-2; the D gene is possibly TRBD1 (5 bases). CDR1 and CDR2 from the germline V gene are SGHDT and YYEEEE. The CDR3 extends over 11 amino acids. DNA of the CDR3: TGTGCCAGCACCACCGAGGGGCCCCTCCACTTC. This sequence encodes CASTTEGPLHF.

The chain employs TRBV4-2 and TRBJ2-2; D is perhaps TRBD2 (6 bases). The CDR3 spans 14 residues. Looked up from germline, CDR1 is LGHNA and CDR2 is YNFKEQ. V lost 1 base, J lost 3 bases, and 6 bases lay in between. The CDR3 DNA follows: TGTGCCAGCAGCCAAGCTAGCGACACCGGGGAGCTGTTTTTT. Protein product: CASSQASDTGELFF.

The rearrangement links TRBV4-1 to TRBJ2-1; D is undetermined. CDR3 size: 17 residues. V lost 1 base and J 10 bases, leaving 23 bases between the germline ends. Per the germline V gene, CDR1 is MGHRA and CDR2 is YSYEKL. This chain's CDR3 is CASSQGPLEVMIGEQFF. For the CDR3, the DNA is TGCGCCAGCAGCCAAGGACCCCTCGAGGTGATGATTGGGGAGCAGTTCTTC.

The chain joins TRBV18 to TRBJ2-7; TRBD1 agrees at 7 bases. The CDR3 spans 15 residues. After removal of 6 bases from V and 1 base from J, the junction contained 9 bases not matched to a gene. Germline V lookup: CDR1 KGHSH, CDR2 LQKENI. For the CDR3, the DNA is TGTGCCAGCTCCCTGGTGGGGGACAGTTCCTACGAGCAGTACTTC. As protein: CASSLVGDSSYEQYF.

The CDR3: CASSSPDRWEAAFF. The DNA for the CDR3 is TGCGCCAGCAGCTCTCCTGACAGGTGGGAGGCAGCTTTCTTT. The rearrangement uses TRBV5-1 and TRBJ1-1, with D possibly TRBD1 on 6 matching bases. V was shortened by 3 bases and J by 10 bases, with 19 bases between the two germline ends. Per the germline V gene, CDR1 is SGHRS and CDR2 is YFSETQ. The CDR3 covers 14 residues.